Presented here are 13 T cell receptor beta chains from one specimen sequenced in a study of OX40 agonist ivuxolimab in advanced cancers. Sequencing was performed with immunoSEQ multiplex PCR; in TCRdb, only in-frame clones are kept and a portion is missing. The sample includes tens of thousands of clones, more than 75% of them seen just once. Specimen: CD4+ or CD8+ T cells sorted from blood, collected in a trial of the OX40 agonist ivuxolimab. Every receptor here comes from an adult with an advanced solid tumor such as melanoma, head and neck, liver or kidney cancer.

CDR3 residues: CASSALSGSYNEQFF. Written as DNA, the CDR3 is TGTGCCAGCAGCGCTCTTAGCGGGAGTTACAATGAGCAGTTCTTC. This chain uses TRBV9 with TRBJ2-1; 9 positions match TRBD2. Losses at the gene ends were 3 bases for V and 4 bases for J; bases not matched to a gene: 5. This CDR3 contains 15 residues. The germline V gene has CDR1 SGDLS and CDR2 YYNGEE.

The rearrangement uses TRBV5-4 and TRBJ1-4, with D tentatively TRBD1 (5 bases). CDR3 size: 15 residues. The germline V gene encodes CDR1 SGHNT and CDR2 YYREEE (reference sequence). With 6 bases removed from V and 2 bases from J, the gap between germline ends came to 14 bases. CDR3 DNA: TGTGCCAGCAACGCCGGGGGTCCGACTAATGAAAAACTGTTTTTT. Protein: CASNAGGPTNEKLFF.

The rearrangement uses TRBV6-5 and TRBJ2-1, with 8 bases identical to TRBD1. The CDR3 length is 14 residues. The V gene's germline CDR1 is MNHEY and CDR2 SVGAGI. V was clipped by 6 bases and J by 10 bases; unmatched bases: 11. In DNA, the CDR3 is TGTGCCAGCAGCACCCCCCAGGGGGCGCGGGAGCAGTTCTTC. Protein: CASSTPQGAREQFF.

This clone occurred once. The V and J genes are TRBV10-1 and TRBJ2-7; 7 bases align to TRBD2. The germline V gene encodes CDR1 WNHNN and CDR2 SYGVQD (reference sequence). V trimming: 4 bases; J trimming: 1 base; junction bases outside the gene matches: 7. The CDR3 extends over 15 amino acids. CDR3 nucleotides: TGCGCCAGCAGTGTAGGGAGGGCCGGGTCCTACGAGCAGTACTTC. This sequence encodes CASSVGRAGSYEQYF.

The CDR3 DNA is TGCGCCAGCAGCTTGGAGACAGTCTACGAGCAGTACTTC. Amino acid sequence: CASSLETVYEQYF. The rearrangement uses TRBV5-1 and TRBJ2-7, with TRBD1 as a possible D gene (5 bases). This CDR3 contains 13 residues. The V gene's germline CDR1 is SGHRS and CDR2 YFSETQ. V lost 0 bases and J 3 bases, leaving 7 bases between the germline ends.

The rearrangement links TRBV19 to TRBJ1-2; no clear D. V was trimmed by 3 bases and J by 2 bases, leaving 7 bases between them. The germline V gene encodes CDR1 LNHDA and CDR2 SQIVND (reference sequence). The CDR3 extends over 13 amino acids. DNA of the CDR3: TGTGCCAGTAGTATTAATCCGAACTATGGCTACACCTTC. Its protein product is CASSINPNYGYTF.

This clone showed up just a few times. CDR3 region: CASSLSGTGTYGYTF. In nucleotides, the CDR3 is TGTGCCAGCAGTCTATCCGGGACAGGGACCTATGGCTACACCTTC. This chain uses TRBV28 with TRBJ1-2; 9 bases line up with TRBD1. The length of the CDR3 is 15 residues. Germline trimming cut 5 bases from V and 4 bases from J; bases unmatched to any gene: 8. Germline CDR1 is MDHEN and CDR2 is SYDVKM.

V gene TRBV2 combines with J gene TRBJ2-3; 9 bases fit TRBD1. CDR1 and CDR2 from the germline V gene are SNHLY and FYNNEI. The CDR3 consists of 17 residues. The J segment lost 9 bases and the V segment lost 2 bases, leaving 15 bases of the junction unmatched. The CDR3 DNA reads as TGTGCCAGCAGTGAACCATTAACGGACAGGGGATCTGAGACGCAGTATTTT. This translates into CASSEPLTDRGSETQYF.

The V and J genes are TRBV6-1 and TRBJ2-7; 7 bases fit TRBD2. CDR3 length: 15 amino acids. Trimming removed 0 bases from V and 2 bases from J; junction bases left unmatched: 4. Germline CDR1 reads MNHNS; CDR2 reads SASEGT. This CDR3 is CASSEAGEGTYEQYF. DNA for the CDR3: TGTGCCAGCAGTGAAGCGGGGGAGGGGACCTACGAGCAGTACTTC.

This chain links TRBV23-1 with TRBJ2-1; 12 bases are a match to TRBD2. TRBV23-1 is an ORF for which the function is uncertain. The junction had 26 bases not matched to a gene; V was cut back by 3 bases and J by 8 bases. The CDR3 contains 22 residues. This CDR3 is CASSHPSGPGEETSGRTDEQFF. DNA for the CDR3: TGCGCCAGCAGTCACCCCTCGGGTCCTGGCGAGGAGACTAGCGGGAGAACGGATGAGCAGTTCTTC.

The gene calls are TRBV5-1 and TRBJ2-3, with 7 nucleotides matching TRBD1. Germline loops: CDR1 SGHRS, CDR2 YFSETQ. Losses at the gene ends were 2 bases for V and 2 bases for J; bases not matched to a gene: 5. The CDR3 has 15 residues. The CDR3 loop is CASSLQGFNTDTQYF. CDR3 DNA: TGCGCCAGCAGCTTACAGGGGTTCAACACAGATACGCAGTATTTT. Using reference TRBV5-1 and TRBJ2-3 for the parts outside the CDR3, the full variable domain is KAGVTQTPRYLIKTRGQQVTLSCSPISGHRSVSWYQQTPGQGLQFLFEYFSETQRNKGNFPGRFSGRQFSNSRSEMNVSTLELGDSALYLCASSLQGFNTDTQYFGPGTRLTVL.

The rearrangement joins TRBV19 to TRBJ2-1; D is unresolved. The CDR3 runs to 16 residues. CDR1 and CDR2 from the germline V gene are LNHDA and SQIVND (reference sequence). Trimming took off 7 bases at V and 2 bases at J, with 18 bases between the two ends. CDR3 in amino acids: CASTGPDVLAYNEQFF. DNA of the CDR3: TGTGCCAGTACTGGGCCCGACGTCCTAGCCTACAATGAGCAGTTCTTC.

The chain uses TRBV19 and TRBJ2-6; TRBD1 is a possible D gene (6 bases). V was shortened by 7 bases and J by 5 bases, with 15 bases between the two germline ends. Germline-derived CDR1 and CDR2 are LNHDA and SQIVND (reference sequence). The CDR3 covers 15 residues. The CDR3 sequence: CASMDSPLRANVLTF. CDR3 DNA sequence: TGTGCCAGTATGGACAGTCCTTTAAGGGCCAACGTCCTGACTTTC.